This is a list of T cell receptor beta chains from one sample in a study of control samples from healthy donors and cancer patients. Some clones are missing from TCRdb's copy, which holds only in-frame ones; the method was immunoSEQ multiplex PCR. This repertoire shows about 51,000 clones, 85% to 90% found once; its top ten account for over 35%. The sequenced sample consisted of PBMCs. These receptors all stem from a man aged 45-65 years with head and neck cancer. Both conserved end residues are part of each CDR3. A D gene is named only where the DNA matches it firmly. Some rows mark clone size as missing; the rest say once, few, many or name a class of expanded clone.

clone_size: NA
d_call: NA
v_call: TRBV12-3/TRBV12-4
j_call: TRBJ2-2
cdr3_nt: TGTGCCAGCACCCGAGCCGGGTCCGGGGAGCTGTTTTTT
cdr3_aa: CASTRAGSGELFF

clone_size: NA
d_call: NA
v_call: TRBV10-3
j_call: TRBJ2-5
cdr3_nt: TGTGCCATCAGTGTAGAGGGGGGCGAGACCCAGTACTTC
cdr3_aa: CAISVEGGETQYF

clone_size: NA
d_call: TRBD1
v_call: TRBV28
j_call: TRBJ1-1
cdr3_nt: TGTGCCAGCAGCGGGACAGGGTTTGTTAACACTGAAGCTTTCTTT
cdr3_aa: CASSGTGFVNTEAFF

clone_size: NA
d_call: NA
v_call: TRBV7-6
j_call: TRBJ2-7
cdr3_nt: TGTGCCAGCACCGGAGACAACTACGAGCAGTACTTC
cdr3_aa: CASTGDNYEQYF

clone_size: NA
d_call: TRBD1
v_call: TRBV4-3
j_call: TRBJ2-1
cdr3_nt: TGCGCCAGCAGCCAAGATGGAGACAGGGACGTAGATGAGCAGTTCTTC
cdr3_aa: CASSQDGDRDVDEQFF

clone_size: NA
d_call: TRBD2
v_call: TRBV27
j_call: TRBJ2-5
cdr3_nt: TGTGCCAGCAGTTTATCAGCGGGGGGCCCTCAAGAGACCCAGTACTTC
cdr3_aa: CASSLSAGGPQETQYF

clone_size: NA
d_call: NA
v_call: TRBV2
j_call: TRBJ2-3
cdr3_nt: TGTGCCAGCAGCTCCCTGAGGGCGCCAAGGACCACAGATACGCAGTATTTT
cdr3_aa: CASSSLRAPRTTDTQYF

clone_size: NA
d_call: TRBD2
v_call: TRBV9
j_call: TRBJ2-7
cdr3_nt: TGTGCCAGCAGCCCAAGAGGTAGCGGGGCCTACTCCTACGAGCAGTACTTC
cdr3_aa: CASSPRGSGAYSYEQYF

clone_size: NA
d_call: NA
v_call: TRBV28
j_call: TRBJ2-7
cdr3_nt: TGTGCCAGCAGTTTAGGAGTAGGAGTGTCCTACGAGCAGTACTTC
cdr3_aa: CASSLGVGVSYEQYF

clone_size: NA
d_call: NA
v_call: TRBV3-1/TRBV3-2
j_call: TRBJ1-6
cdr3_nt: TGTGCCAGCAGCCAAGGGGATGCACCCCTCCACTTT
cdr3_aa: CASSQGDAPLHF

clone_size: NA
d_call: TRBD1
v_call: TRBV5-1
j_call: TRBJ2-7
cdr3_nt: TGCGCCAGCAGCTTGGTAGGGGGCAACGAGCAGTACTTC
cdr3_aa: CASSLVGGNEQYF

clone_size: NA
d_call: TRBD1
v_call: TRBV19
j_call: TRBJ1-6
cdr3_nt: TGTGCCAGTAGTGACAGGGGAGTTTCACCCCTCCACTTT
cdr3_aa: CASSDRGVSPLHF

clone_size: NA
d_call: TRBD2
v_call: TRBV9
j_call: TRBJ2-5
cdr3_nt: TGTGCCAGCAGCGTAGGGGGAGGGCGCGGGTTGGAGACCCAGTACTTC
cdr3_aa: CASSVGGGRGLETQYF

clone_size: NA
d_call: NA
v_call: TRBV6-5
j_call: TRBJ1-1
cdr3_nt: TGTGCCAGCATCCTAGATACAGCCTCCGATTTGGCTTTCTTT
cdr3_aa: CASILDTASDLAFF

clone_size: NA
d_call: NA
v_call: TRBV6-4
j_call: TRBJ2-3
cdr3_nt: TGTGCCAGCAGTGTTGGTGGGGTGGCAGATACGCAGTATTTT
cdr3_aa: CASSVGGVADTQYF

clone_size: few
d_call: NA
v_call: TRBV10-3
j_call: TRBJ2-2
cdr3_nt: TGTGCCACCGGGCGAGGGCCCTCTCTGGGAGGGGAGCTGTTTTTT
cdr3_aa: CATGRGPSLGGELFF

clone_size: NA
d_call: NA
v_call: TRBV7-9
j_call: TRBJ2-1
cdr3_nt: TGTGCCAGCAGCTTTATGCAGAATCTAGGGAATGAGCAGTTCTTC
cdr3_aa: CASSFMQNLGNEQFF

clone_size: NA
d_call: TRBD1
v_call: TRBV7-6
j_call: TRBJ1-5
cdr3_nt: TGTGCCAGCAGCTTAGGGACAGGGGTTTATCAGCCCCAGCATTTT
cdr3_aa: CASSLGTGVYQPQHF

clone_size: NA
d_call: NA
v_call: TRBV15
j_call: TRBJ2-5
cdr3_nt: TGTGCCACCAGCAGAGAAGGTTCGGGTTTACAAGAGACCCAGTACTTC
cdr3_aa: CATSREGSGLQETQYF

clone_size: NA
d_call: TRBD2
v_call: TRBV6-5
j_call: TRBJ2-7
cdr3_nt: TGTGCCAGCAGTTACTCCGGCGGGAGGCTCTACTTC
cdr3_aa: CASSYSGGRLYF

clone_size: NA
d_call: NA
v_call: TRBV5-6
j_call: TRBJ2-2
cdr3_nt: TGTGCCAGCAGCTGGAATCTGGAAGTAGGGGTGAACACCGGGGAGCTGTTTTTT
cdr3_aa: CASSWNLEVGVNTGELFF

clone_size: NA
d_call: NA
v_call: TRBV7-3
j_call: TRBJ2-3
cdr3_nt: TGTGCCAGTACCGACGGACGCACCACAGATACGCAGTATTTT
cdr3_aa: CASTDGRTTDTQYF

clone_size: few
d_call: TRBD1
v_call: TRBV14
j_call: TRBJ2-5
cdr3_nt: TGTGCCAGCAGCCAAAGAAGGACAGGAAAACGAGTTCAAGAGACCCAGTACTTC
cdr3_aa: CASSQRRTGKRVQETQYF

clone_size: NA
d_call: TRBD2
v_call: TRBV30
j_call: TRBJ2-3
cdr3_nt: TGTGCCTGGAGTACCGGACTAGCGAGGGATACGCAGTATTTT
cdr3_aa: CAWSTGLARDTQYF

clone_size: NA
d_call: TRBD1
v_call: TRBV6-5
j_call: TRBJ2-7
cdr3_nt: TGTGCCAGCAGTTTTGTCGGACAGGGGACCTACGAGCAGTACTTC
cdr3_aa: CASSFVGQGTYEQYF

clone_size: few
d_call: NA
v_call: TRBV5-1
j_call: TRBJ2-5
cdr3_nt: TGCGCCAGCAGCACGGGACGGACCCTAACCCAGTACTTC
cdr3_aa: CASSTGRTLTQYF

clone_size: NA
d_call: NA
v_call: TRBV7-9
j_call: TRBJ2-5
cdr3_nt: TGTGCCAGCAGCTTATTTTCCGGGCCCTTGACAGAGACCCAGTACTTC
cdr3_aa: CASSLFSGPLTETQYF

clone_size: NA
d_call: NA
v_call: TRBV5-4
j_call: TRBJ2-1
cdr3_nt: TGTGCCAGCAGCCGCCGGGACTCCTTCGGCAATGAGCAGTTCTTC
cdr3_aa: CASSRRDSFGNEQFF

clone_size: NA
d_call: NA
v_call: TRBV9
j_call: TRBJ2-2
cdr3_nt: TGTGCCAGCAGCGTAGGAACAGTAGGAACACCCGGGGAGCTGTTTTTT
cdr3_aa: CASSVGTVGTPGELFF

clone_size: NA
d_call: NA
v_call: TRBV4-2
j_call: TRBJ2-2
cdr3_nt: TGTGCCAGCAGCCAAGCAAACAGGGGGGGCGGCGCCGGGGAGCTGTTTTTT
cdr3_aa: CASSQANRGGGAGELFF

clone_size: NA
d_call: TRBD1
v_call: TRBV9
j_call: TRBJ2-6
cdr3_nt: TGTGCCAGCAGCGTCCGCAGGGGGCAAAGGGCCAACGTCCTGACTTTC
cdr3_aa: CASSVRRGQRANVLTF

clone_size: NA
d_call: NA
v_call: TRBV9
j_call: TRBJ2-3
cdr3_nt: TGTGCCAGCAGCGTAGCTGGCGGAACTAGCACAGATACGCAGTATTTT
cdr3_aa: CASSVAGGTSTDTQYF

clone_size: NA
d_call: TRBD1
v_call: TRBV11-3
j_call: TRBJ2-7
cdr3_nt: TGTGCCAGCAGCTTATGGGACAGGGCTCACTACGAGCAGTACTTC
cdr3_aa: CASSLWDRAHYEQYF

clone_size: NA
d_call: NA
v_call: TRBV4-1
j_call: TRBJ2-7
cdr3_nt: TGCGCCAGCAGCCAAGTTGGCAGCTACGAGCAGTACTTC
cdr3_aa: CASSQVGSYEQYF

clone_size: NA
d_call: NA
v_call: TRBV7-3
j_call: TRBJ1-2
cdr3_nt: TGTGCCAGCAGCCAGCAGGGCGGTGAAGGGTATGGCTACACCTTC
cdr3_aa: CASSQQGGEGYGYTF

clone_size: NA
d_call: NA
v_call: TRBV19
j_call: TRBJ2-7
cdr3_nt: TGTGCCAGTAATCAAGGACTTCTCTACGAGCAGTACTTC
cdr3_aa: CASNQGLLYEQYF

clone_size: NA
d_call: NA
v_call: TRBV11-2
j_call: TRBJ1-1
cdr3_nt: TGTGCCAGCAGCCCCCGGGGGAACACTGAAGCTTTCTTT
cdr3_aa: CASSPRGNTEAFF

clone_size: NA
d_call: NA
v_call: TRBV7-3
j_call: TRBJ2-1
cdr3_nt: TGTGCCAGCAGCTTAACATCCGGGCTAGGTTACAATGAGCAGTTCTTC
cdr3_aa: CASSLTSGLGYNEQFF

clone_size: NA
d_call: NA
v_call: TRBV12-5
j_call: TRBJ2-1
cdr3_nt: TGTGCTAGTGGTGTCGACAACAATGAGCAGTTCTTC
cdr3_aa: CASGVDNNEQFF

clone_size: NA
d_call: TRBD1
v_call: TRBV2
j_call: TRBJ1-4
cdr3_nt: TGTGCCAGCAGTGGGAGGACAGGCGCAACTAATGAAAAACTGTTTTTT
cdr3_aa: CASSGRTGATNEKLFF

clone_size: NA
d_call: NA
v_call: TRBV30
j_call: TRBJ1-5
cdr3_nt: TGTGCCTGGAGTGGAGAAGCCTCTCAGCCCCAGCATTTT
cdr3_aa: CAWSGEASQPQHF

clone_size: NA
d_call: TRBD2
v_call: TRBV11-3
j_call: TRBJ2-1
cdr3_nt: TGTGCCAGCAGCTTAGGATCGGGAGGGAGCTACAATGAGCAGTTCTTC
cdr3_aa: CASSLGSGGSYNEQFF

clone_size: NA
d_call: TRBD2
v_call: TRBV3-1/TRBV3-2
j_call: TRBJ2-7
cdr3_nt: TGTGCCAGCAGACCCAGCGGGAGGGGGTACGAGCAGTACTTC
cdr3_aa: CASRPSGRGYEQYF

clone_size: NA
d_call: NA
v_call: TRBV28
j_call: TRBJ1-4
cdr3_nt: TGTGCCAGCAGGGAATCAACTAATGAAAAACTGTTTTTT
cdr3_aa: CASRESTNEKLFF

clone_size: NA
d_call: TRBD1
v_call: TRBV7-2
j_call: TRBJ1-2
cdr3_nt: TGTGCCAGCAGCGTAAGGGCGGGACAGGGCTATGGCTACACCTTC
cdr3_aa: CASSVRAGQGYGYTF

clone_size: NA
d_call: NA
v_call: TRBV4-1
j_call: TRBJ1-2
cdr3_nt: TGCGCCAGCAGCCAAGGGTTCCGGGACTCTCTCTATGGCTACACCTTC
cdr3_aa: CASSQGFRDSLYGYTF

clone_size: NA
d_call: TRBD1
v_call: TRBV3-1/TRBV3-2
j_call: TRBJ1-6
cdr3_nt: TGTGCCAGCAAGACGGGAAGGGACAGGAATTCACCCCTCCACTTT
cdr3_aa: CASKTGRDRNSPLHF

clone_size: NA
d_call: NA
v_call: TRBV6-1
j_call: TRBJ1-2
cdr3_nt: TGTGCCAGCAGTGAAAAGAAGTACAGAGCGAGCCCGTATGGCTACACCTTC
cdr3_aa: CASSEKKYRASPYGYTF

clone_size: NA
d_call: NA
v_call: TRBV6-1
j_call: TRBJ2-1
cdr3_nt: TGTGCCAGCAGTGAAAGGATCGGCAATGAGCAGTTCTTC
cdr3_aa: CASSERIGNEQFF

clone_size: NA
d_call: NA
v_call: TRBV19
j_call: TRBJ2-1
cdr3_nt: TGTGCCAGTAGTCAACAGGGATACAATGAGCAGTTCTTC
cdr3_aa: CASSQQGYNEQFF

clone_size: few
d_call: TRBD1
v_call: TRBV6-5
j_call: TRBJ1-5
cdr3_nt: TGTGCCAGCAGTTCCCCCAGGGGACAGCAGCCCCAGCATTTT
cdr3_aa: CASSSPRGQQPQHF

clone_size: NA
d_call: TRBD1
v_call: TRBV23-1
j_call: TRBJ1-2
cdr3_nt: TGCGCCAGCAGTCTTAGGACAGGGCCTTATGGCTACACCTTC
cdr3_aa: CASSLRTGPYGYTF

clone_size: NA
d_call: NA
v_call: TRBV28
j_call: TRBJ1-5
cdr3_nt: TGTGCCAGCAGTTTATTTCCCCGATATAGCAATCAGCCCCAGCATTTT
cdr3_aa: CASSLFPRYSNQPQHF

clone_size: NA
d_call: NA
v_call: TRBV5-4
j_call: TRBJ2-7
cdr3_nt: TGTGCCAGCAGCTTAGGTTCAGAACAATCCTACGAGCAGTACTTC
cdr3_aa: CASSLGSEQSYEQYF

clone_size: NA
d_call: TRBD2
v_call: TRBV18
j_call: TRBJ2-5
cdr3_nt: TGTGCCAGCTCACCATCCGGGGGGGATGAGACCCAGTACTTC
cdr3_aa: CASSPSGGDETQYF